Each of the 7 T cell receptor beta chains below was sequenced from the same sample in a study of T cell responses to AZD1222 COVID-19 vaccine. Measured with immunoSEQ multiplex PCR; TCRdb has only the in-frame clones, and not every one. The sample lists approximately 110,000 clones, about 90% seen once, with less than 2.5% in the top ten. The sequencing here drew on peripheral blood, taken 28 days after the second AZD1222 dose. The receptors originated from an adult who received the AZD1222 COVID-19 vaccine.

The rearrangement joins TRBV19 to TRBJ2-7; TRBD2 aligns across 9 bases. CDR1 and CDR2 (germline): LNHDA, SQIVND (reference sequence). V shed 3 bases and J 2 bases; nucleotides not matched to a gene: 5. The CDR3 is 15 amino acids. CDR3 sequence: CASSILAGTTYEQYF. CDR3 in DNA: TGTGCCAGTAGTATCCTAGCGGGGACTACCTACGAGCAGTACTTC.

The CDR3 reads CASSLFTGISNQPQHF. CDR3 coding DNA: TGTGCCAGCAGCTTGTTCACGGGGATTAGCAATCAGCCCCAGCATTTT. This rearrangement joins TRBV7-8 to TRBJ1-5; D gene unclear. CDR1 and CDR2 (germline): SGHVS, FQNEAQ. V lost 3 bases, J lost 0 bases, and 12 bases lay in between. CDR3 size: 16 residues.

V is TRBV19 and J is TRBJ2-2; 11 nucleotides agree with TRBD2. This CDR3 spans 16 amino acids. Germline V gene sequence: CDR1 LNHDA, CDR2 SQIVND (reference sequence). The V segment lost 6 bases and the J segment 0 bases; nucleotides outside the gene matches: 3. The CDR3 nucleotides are TGTGCCAGTAGGCGGACTAGCGGGCCGAACACCGGGGAGCTGTTTTTT. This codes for CASRRTSGPNTGELFF. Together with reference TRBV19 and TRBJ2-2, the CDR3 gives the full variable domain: DGGITQSPKYLFRKEGQNVTLSCEQNLNHDAMYWYRQDPGQGLRLIYYSQIVNDFQKGDIAEGYSVSREKKESFPLTVTSAQKNPTAFYLCASRRTSGPNTGELFFGEGSRLTVL.

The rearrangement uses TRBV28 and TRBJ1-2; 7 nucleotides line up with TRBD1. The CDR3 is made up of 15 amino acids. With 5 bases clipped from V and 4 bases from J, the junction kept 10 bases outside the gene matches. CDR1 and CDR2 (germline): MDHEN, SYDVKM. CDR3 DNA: TGTGCCAGCAGTACTCATACAGGGGCTTCCTATGGCTACACCTTC. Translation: CASSTHTGASYGYTF.

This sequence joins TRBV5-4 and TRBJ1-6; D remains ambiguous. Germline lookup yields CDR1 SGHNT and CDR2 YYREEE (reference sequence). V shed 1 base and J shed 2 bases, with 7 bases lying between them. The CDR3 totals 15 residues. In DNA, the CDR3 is TGTGCCAGCAGCTTGAGTCCTGCCTATAATTCACCCCTCCACTTT. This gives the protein CASSLSPAYNSPLHF.

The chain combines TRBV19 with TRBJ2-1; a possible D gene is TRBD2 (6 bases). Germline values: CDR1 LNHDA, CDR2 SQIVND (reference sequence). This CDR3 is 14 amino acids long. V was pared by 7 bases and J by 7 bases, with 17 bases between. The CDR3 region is CASTQEGPGNEQFF. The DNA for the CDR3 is TGTGCCAGTACGCAGGAGGGCCCGGGGAATGAGCAGTTCTTC.

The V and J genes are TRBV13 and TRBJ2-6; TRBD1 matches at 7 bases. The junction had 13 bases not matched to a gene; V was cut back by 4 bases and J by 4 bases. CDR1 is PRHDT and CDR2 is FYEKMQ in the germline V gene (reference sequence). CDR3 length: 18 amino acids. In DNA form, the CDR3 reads TGTGCCAGCAGCTCGAACATGGGACAGTCAAAAGGGGCCAACGTCCTGACTTTC. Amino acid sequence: CASSSNMGQSKGANVLTF.